This T cell receptor (beta chain) was retrieved from a study of T cell clones after liver transplantation. V lost 6 bases to trimming and J lost 4 bases, with 16 bases between them. This CDR3 contains 14 residues. Per germline, CDR1 SGHNT and CDR2 YYREEE (reference sequence). The table came from immunoSEQ multiplex PCR; TCRdb's copy has only in-frame clones and leaves some out. The repertoire has 99,000 or so clones, approximately 78% of them found once; the top ten carry over 0.75%. Sorting of unstimulated PBMCs yielded separate CD3+CD4+ and CD3+CD8+ fractions. The source material was CD4+ T cells from blood, sampled before liver transplant. The chain is built from TRBV5-4 and TRBJ1-1; the D gene is possibly TRBD1 (6 bases). The origin of this receptor is a human donor who received a liver transplant. CDR3 coding DNA: TGTGCCAGCACCACTGCAAGGGGGGCCACTGAAGCTTTCTTT. This sequence encodes CASTTARGATEAFF.